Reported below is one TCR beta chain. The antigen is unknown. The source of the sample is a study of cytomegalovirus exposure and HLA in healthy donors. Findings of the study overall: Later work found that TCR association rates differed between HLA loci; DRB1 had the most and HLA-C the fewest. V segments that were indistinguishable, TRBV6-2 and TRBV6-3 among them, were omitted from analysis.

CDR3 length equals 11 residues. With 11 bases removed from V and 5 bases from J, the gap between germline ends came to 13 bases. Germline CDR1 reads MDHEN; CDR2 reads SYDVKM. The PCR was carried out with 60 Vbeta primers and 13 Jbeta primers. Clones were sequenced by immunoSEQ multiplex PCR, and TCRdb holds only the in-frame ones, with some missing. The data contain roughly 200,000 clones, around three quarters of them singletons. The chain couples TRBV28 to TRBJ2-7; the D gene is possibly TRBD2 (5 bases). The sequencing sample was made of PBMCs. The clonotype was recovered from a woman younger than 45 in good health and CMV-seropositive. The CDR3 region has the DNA TGTGCCCTCCAGGACGGGAACGAGCAGTACTTC. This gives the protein CALQDGNEQYF.